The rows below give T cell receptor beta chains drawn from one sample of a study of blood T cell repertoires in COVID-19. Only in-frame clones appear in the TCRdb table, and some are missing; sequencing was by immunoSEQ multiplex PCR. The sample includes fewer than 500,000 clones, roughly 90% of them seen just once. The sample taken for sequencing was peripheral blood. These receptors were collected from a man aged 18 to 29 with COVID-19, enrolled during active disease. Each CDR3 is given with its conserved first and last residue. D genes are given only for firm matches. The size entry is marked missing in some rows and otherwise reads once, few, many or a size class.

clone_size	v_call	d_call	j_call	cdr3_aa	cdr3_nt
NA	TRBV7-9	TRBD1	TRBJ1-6	CASTQSGDRVGSPLHF	TGTGCCAGCACTCAGTCGGGCGACAGGGTGGGTTCACCCCTCCACTTT
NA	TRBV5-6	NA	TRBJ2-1	CASSALANEQFF	TGTGCCAGCAGCGCTCTAGCCAATGAGCAGTTCTTC
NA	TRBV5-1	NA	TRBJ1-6	CASTAGRSSYNSPLHF	TGCGCCAGCACCGCCGGTCGTAGCTCCTATAATTCACCCCTCCACTTT
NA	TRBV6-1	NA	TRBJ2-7	CASREVWQAVYEQYF	TGTGCCAGCAGGGAAGTGTGGCAGGCAGTCTACGAGCAGTACTTC
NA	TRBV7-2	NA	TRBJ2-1	CASSLRLANYNEQFF	TGTGCCAGCAGCTTGAGGCTAGCGAACTACAATGAGCAGTTCTTC
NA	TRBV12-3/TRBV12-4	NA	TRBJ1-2	CASSLTTVYGYTF	TGTGCCAGCAGCCTGACGACAGTTTATGGCTACACCTTC
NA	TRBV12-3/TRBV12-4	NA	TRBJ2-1	CASSLATANEQFF	TGTGCCAGCAGTTTAGCGACAGCGAATGAGCAGTTCTTC
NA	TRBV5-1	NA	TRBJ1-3	CASSSGGTGGNTIYF	TGCGCCAGCAGCTCCGGGGGTACGGGTGGAAACACCATATATTTT
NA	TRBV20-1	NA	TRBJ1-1	CSASWQGRDEAFF	TGCAGTGCTAGTTGGCAGGGGAGAGATGAAGCTTTCTTT
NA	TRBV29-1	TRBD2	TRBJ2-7	CSVDGGSSYEQYF	TGCAGCGTGGACGGCGGGAGCTCCTACGAGCAGTACTTC
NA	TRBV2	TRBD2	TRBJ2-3	CASKPGGSTDTQYF	TGTGCCAGCAAACCGGGGGGAAGCACAGATACGCAGTATTTT
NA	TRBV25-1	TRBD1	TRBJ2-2	CASSGGQGTGELFF	TGTGCCAGCAGTGGCGGACAGGGGACCGGGGAGCTGTTTTTT
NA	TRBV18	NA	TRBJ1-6	CASSRDYNSPLHF	TGTGCCAGCTCGAGAGATTATAATTCACCCCTCCACTTT
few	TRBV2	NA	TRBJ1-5	CASSEAPGWDQPQHF	TGTGCCAGCAGTGAAGCGCCAGGCTGGGATCAGCCCCAGCATTTT
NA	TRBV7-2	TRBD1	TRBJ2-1	CASSLAGRGSGNEQFF	TGTGCCAGCAGCTTAGCGGGCAGGGGGTCAGGGAATGAGCAGTTCTTC
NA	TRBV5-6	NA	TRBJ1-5	CASSRRGFNQPQHF	TGTGCCAGCAGCCGACGGGGGTTCAATCAGCCCCAGCATTTT
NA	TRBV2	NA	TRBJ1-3	CASQGDSGNTIYF	TGTGCCAGCCAAGGGGACTCTGGAAACACCATATATTTT
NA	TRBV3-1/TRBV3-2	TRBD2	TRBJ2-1	CASSRERERYNEQFF	TGTGCCAGCAGCCGCGAGCGGGAGCGGTACAATGAGCAGTTCTTC
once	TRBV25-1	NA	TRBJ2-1	CASSASTGLSFNEQFF	TGTGCCAGCAGTGCCTCGACTGGACTTTCTTTCAATGAGCAGTTCTTC
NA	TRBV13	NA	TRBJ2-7	CASSLEGQGDEQYF	TGTGCCAGCAGCTTAGAAGGGCAGGGCGACGAGCAGTACTTC
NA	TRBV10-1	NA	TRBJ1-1	CASSEGGGEGTEAFF	TGCGCCAGCAGTGAGGGGGGCGGGGAGGGCACTGAAGCTTTCTTT
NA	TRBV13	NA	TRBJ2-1	CASSLEGDYYNEQFF	TGTGCCAGCAGCTTAGAGGGGGACTACTACAATGAGCAGTTCTTC
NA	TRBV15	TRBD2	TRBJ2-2	CATSRDARESGELFF	TGTGCCACCAGCAGAGATGCGCGGGAGTCCGGGGAGCTGTTTTTT
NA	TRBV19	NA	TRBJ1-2	CATGWGANYGYTF	TGTGCCACCGGTTGGGGAGCCAACTATGGCTACACCTTC
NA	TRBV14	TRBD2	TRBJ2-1	CASTIAGGHNEQFF	TGTGCCAGCACCATAGCGGGGGGCCACAATGAGCAGTTCTTC
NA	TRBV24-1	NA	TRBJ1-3	CATSDPTGIGNTIYF	TGTGCCACCAGTGATCCTACAGGGATCGGAAACACCATATATTTT
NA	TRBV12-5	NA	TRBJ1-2	CASGKDLYGYTF	TGTGCTAGCGGGAAGGACCTCTATGGCTACACCTTC
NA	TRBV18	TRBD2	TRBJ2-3	CASSLYGTSGTDTQYF	TGTGCCAGCTCCCTATATGGGACTAGCGGCACAGATACGCAGTATTTT
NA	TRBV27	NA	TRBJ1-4	CASSPEGNEKLFF	TGTGCCAGCAGCCCCGAGGGCAATGAAAAACTGTTTTTT
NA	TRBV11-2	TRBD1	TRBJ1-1	CASSLLGGRDREAFF	TGTGCCAGCAGCTTATTAGGCGGCCGGGACAGGGAGGCTTTCTTT
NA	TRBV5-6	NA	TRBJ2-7	CASSLLGTGISYEQYF	TGTGCCAGCAGCTTGCTTGGTACAGGGATTTCCTACGAGCAGTACTTC
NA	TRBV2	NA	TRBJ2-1	CAINRDTHEQFF	TGTGCCATAAACCGGGACACCCATGAGCAGTTCTTC
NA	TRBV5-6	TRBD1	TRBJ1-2	CASSFSGTGTLGYTF	TGTGCCAGCAGCTTCTCCGGGACAGGGACTCTAGGCTACACCTTC
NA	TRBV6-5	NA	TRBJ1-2	CASKRTPYGYTF	TGTGCCAGCAAACGGACACCCTATGGCTACACCTTC
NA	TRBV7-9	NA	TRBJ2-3	CASSPLLGDTQYF	TGTGCCAGCAGCCCCCTACTCGGGGATACGCAGTATTTT
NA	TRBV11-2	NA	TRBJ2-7	CASSPTLRVSYEQYF	TGTGCCAGCAGCCCCACTCTTCGGGTCTCCTACGAGCAGTACTTC
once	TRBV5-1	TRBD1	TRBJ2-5	CASSPRQGQETQYF	TGCGCCAGCAGCCCTCGACAGGGCCAAGAGACCCAGTACTTC
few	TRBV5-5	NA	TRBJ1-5	CASSPGQNSNQPQHF	TGTGCCAGCAGCCCTGGACAGAATAGCAATCAGCCCCAGCATTTT
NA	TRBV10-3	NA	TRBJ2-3	CAISELGGEGTDTQYF	TGTGCCATCAGTGAGTTGGGGGGAGAGGGCACAGATACGCAGTATTTT
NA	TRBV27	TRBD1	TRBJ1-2	CASSPSSGGVHYGYTF	TGTGCCAGCAGTCCGAGCTCAGGGGGCGTTCACTATGGCTACACCTTC
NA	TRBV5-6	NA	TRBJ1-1	CASSWGLGKTEAFF	TGTGCCAGCAGCTGGGGGCTGGGGAAAACTGAAGCTTTCTTT
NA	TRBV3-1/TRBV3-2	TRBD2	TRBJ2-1	CASSQRLAGDYNEQFF	TGTGCCAGCAGCCAGAGGCTAGCGGGCGACTACAATGAGCAGTTCTTC